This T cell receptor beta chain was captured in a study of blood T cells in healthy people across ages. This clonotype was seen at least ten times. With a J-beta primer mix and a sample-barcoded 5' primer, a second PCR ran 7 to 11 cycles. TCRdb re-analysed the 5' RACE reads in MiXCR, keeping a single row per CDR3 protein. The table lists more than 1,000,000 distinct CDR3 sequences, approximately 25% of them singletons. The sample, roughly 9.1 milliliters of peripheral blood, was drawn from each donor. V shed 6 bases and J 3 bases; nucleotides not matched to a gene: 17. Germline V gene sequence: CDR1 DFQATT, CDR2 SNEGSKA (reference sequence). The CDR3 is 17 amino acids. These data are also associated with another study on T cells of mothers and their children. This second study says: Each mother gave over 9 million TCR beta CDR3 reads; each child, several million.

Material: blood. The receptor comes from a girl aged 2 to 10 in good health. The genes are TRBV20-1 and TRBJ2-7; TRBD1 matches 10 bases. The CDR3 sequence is CSARYPGQGLVGYEQYF. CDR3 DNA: TGCAGTGCGAGATACCCGGGACAGGGGCTAGTAGGCTACGAGCAGTACTTC.